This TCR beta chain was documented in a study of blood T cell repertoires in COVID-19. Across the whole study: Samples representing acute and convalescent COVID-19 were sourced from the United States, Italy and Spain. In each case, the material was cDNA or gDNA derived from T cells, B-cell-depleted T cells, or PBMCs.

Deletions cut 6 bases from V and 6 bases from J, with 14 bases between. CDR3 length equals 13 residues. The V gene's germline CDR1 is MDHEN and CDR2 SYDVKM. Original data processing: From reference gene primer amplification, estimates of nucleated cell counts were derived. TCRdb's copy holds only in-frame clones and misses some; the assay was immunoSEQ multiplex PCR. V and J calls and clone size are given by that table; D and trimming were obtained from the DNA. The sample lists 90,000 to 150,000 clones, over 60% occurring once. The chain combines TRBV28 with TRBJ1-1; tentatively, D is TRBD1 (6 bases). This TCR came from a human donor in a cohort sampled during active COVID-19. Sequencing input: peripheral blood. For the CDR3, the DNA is TGTGCCAGCAGAGCGGACAGCCATTCTGAAGCTTTCTTT. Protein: CASRADSHSEAFF.